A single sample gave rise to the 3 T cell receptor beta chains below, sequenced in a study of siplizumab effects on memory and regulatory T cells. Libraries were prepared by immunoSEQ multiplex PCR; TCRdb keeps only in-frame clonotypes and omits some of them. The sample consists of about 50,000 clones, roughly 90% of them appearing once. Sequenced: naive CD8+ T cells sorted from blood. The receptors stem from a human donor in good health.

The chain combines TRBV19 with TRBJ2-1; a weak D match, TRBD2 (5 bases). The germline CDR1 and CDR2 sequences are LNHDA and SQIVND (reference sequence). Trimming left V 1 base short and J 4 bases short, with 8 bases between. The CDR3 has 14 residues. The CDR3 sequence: CASSIAGIYNEQFF. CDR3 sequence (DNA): TGTGCCAGTAGTATAGCGGGAATATACAATGAGCAGTTCTTC.

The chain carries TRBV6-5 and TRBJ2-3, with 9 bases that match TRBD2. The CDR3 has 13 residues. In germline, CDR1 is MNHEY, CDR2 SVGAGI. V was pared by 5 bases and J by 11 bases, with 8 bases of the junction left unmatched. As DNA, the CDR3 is TGTGCCAGCAGTCTATCGGGACTAGCTAAGCAGTATTTT. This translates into CASSLSGLAKQYF.

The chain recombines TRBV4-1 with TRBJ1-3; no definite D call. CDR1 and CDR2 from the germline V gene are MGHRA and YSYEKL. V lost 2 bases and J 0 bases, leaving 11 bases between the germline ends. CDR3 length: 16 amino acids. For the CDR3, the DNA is TGCGCCAGCAGCCAAAGGACGGATAACTCTGGAAACACCATATATTTT. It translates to CASSQRTDNSGNTIYF.